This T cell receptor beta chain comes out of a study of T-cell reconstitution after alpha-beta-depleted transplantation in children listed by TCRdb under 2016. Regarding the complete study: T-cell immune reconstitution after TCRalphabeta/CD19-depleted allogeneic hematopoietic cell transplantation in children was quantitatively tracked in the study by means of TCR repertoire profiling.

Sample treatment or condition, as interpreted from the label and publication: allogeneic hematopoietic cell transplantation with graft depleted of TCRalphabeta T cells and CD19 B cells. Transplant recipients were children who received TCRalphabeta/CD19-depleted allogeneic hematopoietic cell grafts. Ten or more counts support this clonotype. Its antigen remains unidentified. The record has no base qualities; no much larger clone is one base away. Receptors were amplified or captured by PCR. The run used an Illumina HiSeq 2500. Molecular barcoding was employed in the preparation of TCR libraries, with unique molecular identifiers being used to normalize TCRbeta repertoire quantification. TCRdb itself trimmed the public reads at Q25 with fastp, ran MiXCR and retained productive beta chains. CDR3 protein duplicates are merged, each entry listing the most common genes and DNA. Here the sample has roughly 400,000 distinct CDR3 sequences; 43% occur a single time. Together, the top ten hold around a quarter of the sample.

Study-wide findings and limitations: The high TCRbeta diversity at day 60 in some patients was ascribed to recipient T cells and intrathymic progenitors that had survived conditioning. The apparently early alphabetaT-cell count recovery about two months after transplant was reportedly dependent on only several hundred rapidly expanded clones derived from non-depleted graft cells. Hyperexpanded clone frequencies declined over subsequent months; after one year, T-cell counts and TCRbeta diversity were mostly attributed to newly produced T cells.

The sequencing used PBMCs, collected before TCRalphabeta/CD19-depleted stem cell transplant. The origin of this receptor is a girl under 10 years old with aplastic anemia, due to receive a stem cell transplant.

The CDR3 region reads CASSARQGRNEQFF. Read as DNA, the sequence is TGTGCCAGCAGCGCTAGACAGGGGCGGAATGAGCAGTTCTTC. The chain couples TRBV9 to TRBJ2-1, and TRBD1 matches 8 of the central bases. The germline V gene provides CDR1 SGDLS and CDR2 YYNGEE. From V the trimming removes 3 bases and from J it removes 7 bases, while the gene matches leave 6 bases of the junction unaccounted for. Spanning cysteine to phenylalanine, the CDR3 consists of 14 amino acids. Of all the DNA, just the CDR3 is kept, 42 bases in frame from base 1.